This T cell receptor (beta chain) is drawn from a study of blood T cell repertoires in COVID-19. Using immunoSEQ multiplex PCR, the repertoire was profiled, and TCRdb retains in-frame clones only, with some absent. The sample records tens of thousands of clones, 88% being singletons. This TCR came from a man in his sixties with acute or convalescent COVID-19. Material for sequencing was peripheral blood.

CDR3 DNA: TGTGCCAGCAACGTTGACAGATTTAATGAAAAACTGTTTTTT. Residues: CASNVDRFNEKLFF. The chain joins TRBV2 to TRBJ1-4; tentative D call: TRBD1 (5 bases). Germline assignment: CDR1 SNHLY and CDR2 FYNNEI. The ends were cut back, 7 bases at V and 4 bases at J, with 13 bases in the middle. The CDR3 is 14 residues long.